These 14 T cell receptor beta chains originate from one sample sequenced in a study of human T cells and chemical hapten exposure. Time point here: patch test 1, 2 weeks after DPC sensitization. Specified treatment: therapeutic diphenylcyclopropenone sensitization with weekly scalp DPC. MiXCR, run by TCRdb on the RACE reads, gives a single entry per CDR3 protein. The table shows 300,000 to 400,000 distinct CDR3 sequences, with around 6.9% occurring only once. The sequencing here drew on whole blood, taken in connection with sensitization to the hapten diphenylcyclopropenone (DPC). The receptors were gathered from a young woman with alopecia areata. Some clones in this sample may be carry-over from other donors' samples.

Only a few counts were recorded for this clonotype. This chain joins TRBV3-1 and TRBJ2-1; D is possibly TRBD2 (6 bases). Germline-derived CDR1 and CDR2 are LGHDT and YNNKEL (reference sequence). V lost 7 bases to trimming and J lost 7 bases, with 11 bases between them. CDR3 length: 12 amino acids. The chain's CDR3 is CASKMGGNEQFF. CDR3 bases: TGTGCCAGCAAGATGGGGGGAAATGAGCAGTTCTTC.

At least ten counts were recorded for this clonotype. This chain uses TRBV27 with TRBJ2-4; D is perhaps TRBD2 (5 bases). The ends were cut back, 7 bases at V and 0 bases at J, with 19 bases in the middle. This CDR3 region has 17 residues. CDR1 is MNHEY and CDR2 is SMNVEV in the germline V gene (reference sequence). The CDR3 is CASTENRRGLAKNIQYF. DNA for the CDR3: TGTGCCAGCACCGAAAATAGACGGGGATTAGCCAAAAACATTCAGTACTTC.

This clonotype was counted ten times or more. The chain uses TRBV7-6 and TRBJ2-1, with 13 bases aligning to TRBD2. This CDR3 is 19 amino acids long. V was pared by 5 bases and J by 0 bases, with 10 bases of the junction left unmatched. In germline, CDR1 is SGHVS, CDR2 FNYEAQ. The CDR3 sequence is CASSRLAGGQEDSYNEQFF. In DNA, the CDR3 is TGTGCCAGCAGCCGACTAGCGGGGGGCCAGGAAGACTCCTACAATGAGCAGTTCTTC. Together with reference TRBV7-6 and TRBJ2-1, the CDR3 gives the full variable domain: GAGVSQSPRYKVTKRGQDVALRCDPISGHVSLYWYRQALGQGPEFLTYFNYEAQQDKSGLPNDRFSAERPEGSISTLTIQRTEQRDSAMYRCASSRLAGGQEDSYNEQFFGPGTRLTVL.

This clonotype was seen a handful of times. The J gene is TRBJ2-7, the V gene TRBV20-1, with D perhaps TRBD2 (5 bases). This CDR3 has 16 amino acids. Germline V lookup: CDR1 DFQATT, CDR2 SNEGSKA (reference sequence). V was pared by 3 bases and J by 0 bases, with 18 bases between. The DNA of the CDR3 is TGCAGTGCTAGTGAGGGCGATCTGATATACTCCTACGAGCAGTACTTC. This gives the protein CSASEGDLIYSYEQYF.

The sample holds a few counts of this clonotype. The junction departs from germline at one end; a sequencing error may be responsible. The chain recombines TRBV7-8 with TRBJ1-2; D not resolved. Per the germline V gene, CDR1 is SGHVS and CDR2 is FQNEAQ. The CDR3 consists of 12 residues. CDR3 sequence: CASSPGGQPLAF. CDR3 in DNA: TGTGCCAGCAGCCCCGGCGGGCAGCCCCTCGCCTTC.

At least ten counts were recorded for this clonotype. This chain connects TRBV28 to TRBJ2-3, with 7 bases identical to TRBD2. Germline CDR1 MDHEN, CDR2 SYDVKM. J gave up 1 base and V 3 bases, and 7 bases lay outside the gene matches. This CDR3 contains 16 residues. The DNA for the CDR3 is TGTGCCAGCAGTTTGAGCGGACTAGGGCGCACAGATACGCAGTATTTT. Protein product: CASSLSGLGRTDTQYF.

This clonotype was seen ten or more times. The chain has TRBV3-1 and TRBJ1-3; 7 nucleotides match TRBD1. Per germline, CDR1 LGHDT and CDR2 YNNKEL (reference sequence). This CDR3 contains 16 residues. V was clipped by 3 bases and J by 0 bases; unmatched bases: 5. The CDR3 region has the DNA TGTGCCAGCAGCCAGTCACAGGGGTACTCTGGAAACACCATATATTTT. Its protein is CASSQSQGYSGNTIYF. The full variable domain, its missing parts supplied by reference TRBV3-1 and TRBJ1-3, is DTAVSQTPKYLVTQMGNDKSIKCEQNLGHDTMYWYKQDSKKFLKIMFSYNNKELIINETVPNRFSPKSPDKAHLNLHINSLELGDSAVYFCASSQSQGYSGNTIYFGEGSWLTVV.

The chain uses TRBV6-5 and TRBJ1-6; D possibly corresponds to TRBD1 (5 bases). Germline-derived CDR1 and CDR2 are MNHEY and SVGAGI. The CDR3 is 14 amino acids. V lost 6 bases, J lost 8 bases, and 14 bases lay in between. The CDR3 is CASSTGTNYSPLHF. Here the CDR3 DNA reads TGTGCCAGCAGCACCGGGACGAATTATTCACCCCTCCACTTT.

This chain connects TRBV7-2 to TRBJ1-2, with D perhaps TRBD1 (5 bases). This CDR3 has 13 amino acids. The germline gives CDR1 SGHTA, CDR2 FQGNSA. The V end lost 5 bases, the J end lost 4 bases, and 11 bases lay between the germline ends. CDR3: CASSADRSYGYTF. As DNA, the CDR3 is TGTGCCAGCAGCGCCGACAGATCCTATGGCTACACCTTC. Drawing the rest from reference TRBV7-2 and TRBJ1-2, the complete variable domain is GAGVSQSPSNKVTEKGKDVELRCDPISGHTALYWYRQSLGQGLEFLIYFQGNSAPDKSGLPSDRFSAERTGGSVSTLTIQRTQQEDSAVYLCASSADRSYGYTFGSGTRLTVV.

The gene calls are TRBV12-3 or TRBV12-4 and TRBJ2-3; D unresolved. This CDR3 is built from 14 residues. V dropped 3 bases and J dropped 3 bases, with 10 bases sitting between them. The CDR3: CASSFAVTTDTQYF. The CDR3 DNA sequence: TGTGCCAGCAGTTTCGCTGTAACAACAGATACGCAGTATTTT.

This clonotype is medium-sized in the sample. The chain is built from TRBV4-1 and TRBJ1-1; no clear D gene. Trimming shortened V by 0 bases and J by 2 bases, and 7 bases separated the two germline ends. The CDR3 totals 14 residues. The germline CDR1 and CDR2 sequences are MGHRA and YSYEKL. This chain's CDR3 is CASSQEPDNTEAFF. CDR3 coding DNA: TGCGCCAGCAGCCAAGAACCCGATAACACTGAAGCTTTCTTT.

The V and J genes are TRBV4-3 and TRBJ1-2; D gene uncertain. This CDR3 has 16 amino acids. The germline V gene encodes CDR1 LGHNA and CDR2 YSLEER. The V end lost 4 bases, the J end lost 4 bases, and 19 bases lay between the germline ends. The CDR3 DNA reads TGCGCCAGCAGCCCTGCCGGGTCCCGGACCGGCTATGGCTACACCTTC. This translates into CASSPAGSRTGYGYTF.

This clonotype was detected ten times or more. The chain combines TRBV6-5 with TRBJ1-6, with TRBD1 matching over 9 bases. Germline V gene data show CDR1 as MNHEY and CDR2 as SVGAGI. The CDR3 is 17 residues long. Unmatched junction bases numbered 11, after V lost 5 bases and J lost 6 bases. The CDR3 nucleotides read TGTGCCAGCAGTCGCTATCTTCCGGGACAGGGTAATTCACCCCTCCACTTT. It specifies CASSRYLPGQGNSPLHF.

This clonotype was seen many times. The V gene is TRBV10-3, the J gene TRBJ2-3; D is possibly TRBD2 (6 bases). CDR1 and CDR2 from the germline V gene are ENHRY and SYGVKD. Trimming cost V 3 bases and J 0 bases, with 16 bases left between them. The CDR3 runs 17 residues. CDR3 sequence reads: CAISDGAGSPSTDTQYF. DNA of the CDR3: TGTGCCATCAGTGACGGCGCGGGGAGTCCTAGCACAGATACGCAGTATTTT.